This T cell receptor (beta chain) was obtained from a study of cytomegalovirus exposure and HLA in healthy donors (TCRdb year 2017). In the study overall: In an earlier analysis of roughly 500 of the donors, about 270 Gb of sequence data and 90 million to 120 million unique TCR beta sequences from 180 million or so T cells were reported. To decide whether each TCR beta V gene segment behaved as functional or pseudogenic, an earlier analysis of some 570 of the donors relied on high-throughput TCR beta sequencing. Typing coverage differed by locus: A, B, C, DRB1 and DQB1 were typed in about 629-640 donors, DQA1 in around 500, DPA1 in around 600, and DPB1 in around 440. Four to six DR-DQ haplotypes were handled as single units for association and clustering because linkage in the cohort was strong. An early release covering roughly 600 HLA-typed donors comprised about 320 gigabases of sequencing data and tens of millions of unique TCR sequences. A later genetic analysis took genome-wide SNP genotypes for about 55% of the roughly 700 donors and used that subset as a discovery cohort. A later analysis re-examined previously published TCR beta repertoires from roughly 720 donors and added high-resolution HLA genotyping to investigate patterns of TCR occurrence. In the later analysis, no new phenotypic data were used to find candidate immune exposures; instead, reliance was placed on TCR beta sequences and their occurrence across donors. Donor age, sex, ethnicity and CMV serostatus were compiled alongside the repertoire data. Both class I and class II loci were covered by HLA typing, at four-digit resolution. To predict cytomegalovirus infection status, the study brought together high-throughput TCR immunosequencing, statistical association of individual TCRs with disease status, and machine learning. Among the approximately 400 genotyped donors, approximately 82% belonged to the genetic ancestry cluster associated with self-reported Caucasian donors. The study aimed to test whether signatures of past pathogen exposure could be identified by cataloging public T cell receptors. In addition to the first cohort of about 650 subjects, a separate validation cohort of approximately 130 different subjects was used. All discovery cohort repertoires had been generated on a single sequencing platform. The study used immunosequencing to profile the T cell repertoires of approximately 630 subjects and linked those repertoires to cytomegalovirus serostatus. Among 300 to 500 genotyped donors of the cohort, an average of approximately 220,000 unique TCR beta nucleotide sequences was sequenced per donor, of which about 18% were non-productive. Results and caveats for the whole study, not just this receptor: The study gave a list of under 200 TCR beta chains associated with cytomegalovirus. Approximately 16 rarely observed V segments, including chromosome 9 orphons, were excluded from the earlier analysis of some 590 of the donors because counts were too low. The authors suggested that the approach could potentially be generalized to other disease states and immunological phenotypes. According to a later genetic analysis, donors in an Asian-associated ancestry cluster had fewer N-insertions in productive TCRs than the approximately 610-donor mean. The classifier was reported to diagnose cytomegalovirus status with high specificity and sensitivity in both the original and validation cohorts. The only immune exposure information available for the cohort was CMV serostatus. Strong co-occurrence of HLA alleles, especially DR and DQ, made assigning TCR associations to individual alleles difficult. A later analysis found that HLA-associated TCR beta chains were more clonally expanded and had lower generation probabilities than equally common non-associated chains. A further reported finding was that TCR beta sequences accurately predicted the HLA-A and HLA-B alleles for most subjects in the first cohort. Some IMGT-functional V segments, including TRBV6-2 and TRBV6-3, could not be distinguished by the 87-base-pair reads and were therefore excluded. In vitro tests confirmed that a few of the cytomegalovirus-associated TCR beta chains recognize cytomegalovirus antigens. Specific HLA alleles were associated with over 15,000 TCR beta sequences at a false discovery rate of 0.05 in a later analysis. Most TCR sequences were observed very rarely across donors, whereas some public TCRs were present in many individuals. Roughly uniform sequencing depth across donors was assumed in presence/absence analyses, although this assumption may not hold. A group of highly shared sequence variants was considered likely to be a technical artifact of the sequencing pipeline. This cohort had only TCR beta chains sequenced, and the lack of alpha or paired-chain data limited which features could be detected. Because HLA typing was missing for some donors at each locus, association tests included only the typed subset. An earlier analysis of several hundred of the donors showed that most TCR beta V segments appeared in productive rearrangements either about 87% or about 30% of the time, which broadly matched IMGT annotations. V-gene and J-gene trimming of TCR beta chains was associated with a missense DCLRE1C variant in a later genetic analysis, and the association was replicated in an independent cohort. In a later analysis, TCR association rates were found to vary across HLA loci, with the most associated TCRs seen for DRB1 alleles and the fewest for HLA-C alleles. A later analysis reported that several top co-occurrence clusters appeared linked to parvovirus B19, influenza, CMV and Epstein-Barr virus. Linkage disequilibrium might explain the correlated functional status among segregating V segments, but an unknown experimental factor could not be ruled out. Most CMV-associated TCR beta chains appeared to be HLA-restricted in a later analysis, and the HLA associations seemed to be driven largely by CMV exposure.

As regards this clone: What this receptor recognizes is not known. No per-base quality is available; no much larger clone lies one base away.

At the junction V is shortened by 2 bases and J by 6 bases, with 10 bases in between. The germline V gene specifies MNHEY as CDR1 and SVGAGI as CDR2. From the cysteine up to the phenylalanine, the CDR3 has a length of 14 residues. Kept here is only the CDR3 DNA, which spans 42 bases and is read in frame from base 1. In total, roughly 710 healthy bone marrow donors made up the cohort. Cohort members were all nominally healthy when sampled, although unrecorded immune exposures were likely present. The donor tested CMV seronegative, placing the donor among the 350 to 400 seronegative members of the cohort. Each donor provided a peripheral blood sample, and peripheral blood mononuclear cells were used for TCR beta sequencing. Genomic DNA extraction from the blood cell samples was performed with the Qiagen DNeasy Blood Extraction Kit. Libraries were constructed by the immunoSEQ multiplex PCR assay. A mixture of 60 forward primers for TCR Vbeta segments and 13 reverse primers for TCR Jbeta segments was used in the multiplex PCR. A multiplex PCR assay on genomic DNA amplified the CDR3 region of rearranged TCR beta genes. The amplified TCR beta libraries were sequenced on the Illumina HiSeq System as 87-base-pair reads. The study's own analysis went as follows. Across the 666 repertoires, a later analysis counted roughly 84 million unique TCR beta chains, 9.5 million to 12 million of which were shared by at least two donors. Raw reads were error-corrected and collapsed into unique sequences by a nearest-neighbor algorithm in which closely related sequences were merged to remove PCR and sequencing errors. V, D and J gene segments were assigned by aligning CDR3 sequences to IMGT reference sequences. For a sequence to be retained, a match of at least six nucleotides to both a V gene segment and a J gene segment was required. A rearrangement was called productive if the CDR3 had no stop codons and remained in frame with V and J, and every other rearrangement was called non-productive. CDR3 was defined according to IMGT convention as the region running from the second conserved V-encoded cysteine to the conserved J-encoded phenylalanine. Sequences without an unambiguous match to a single V gene segment were excluded from the earlier analysis of a few hundred of the donors. An earlier analysis of 550 to 650 of the donors classified V segments as functional when productive rearrangements were above 56.7% and as segregating when the standard deviation between donors was above 5%. A statistical classification framework was developed to diagnose cytomegalovirus status using the catalog of TCR beta chain sequences. V and J gene assignment, in a later analysis, came from comparing TCR nucleotide sequences with IMGT/GENE-DB human TR gene sequences. A later analysis assigned CDR3 sequences and most-parsimonious VDJ recombination scenarios with the TCRdist pipeline. In a later analysis, every TCR beta chain was defined by the combination of its CDR3 amino acid sequence and its V-gene family, and reads without a unique V-gene family were dropped. To address suspected cross-contamination and a sequencing artifact, a later analysis removed approximately 590 highly shared, low-generation-probability nucleotide sequences. A later analysis calculated a clonal expansion index for each public chain from normalized within-repertoire ranks of inferred template counts. In a later analysis, generation probabilities were computed with a VDJ recombination model fitted to out-of-frame rearrangements, and the resulting probabilities were checked against IGoR. In a later analysis, hypergeometric tests were used to score TCR-TCR, TCR-HLA and TCR-CMV co-occurrence, with a repertoire-size bias correction applied to TCR pairs. False discovery rates were estimated in a later analysis by permuting HLA or CMV assignments 20 times. A later analysis grouped co-occurring TCRs with DBSCAN, adding TCRdist sequence similarity when clustering within HLA-allele-positive subsets. For co-occurrence clustering, repertoires with fewer than 30,000 or more than 120,000 public chains were excluded, along with five repertoires with anomalous nucleotide sharing. Entries here come from immuneACCESS through TCRdb and include only in-frame sequences with V and J called. Some clones fail to appear in such tables; in the studies checked, an unresolved V gene covers under half of the shortfall, and the cause of the remainder is unknown. The V and J calls and clone size were taken over from that table, and D and trimming were inferred from the DNA. For this sample there are fewer than 250,000 clones; approximately 87% appear just once. Over 1% of the sample is in the top ten clones.

Recombination connected TRBV6-5 to TRBJ1-4; no D segment can be confidently identified. The TCR comes from a man in his thirties or forties in good health and CMV-seronegative. What was sequenced was PBMCs. The DNA is as follows: TGTGCCAGCAGTTACAAACCGAGGGATGAAAAACTGTTTTTT. Its protein product is CASSYKPRDEKLFF.